This T cell receptor beta chain was recovered during a study of blood T cells in healthy people across ages. V dropped 3 bases and J dropped 1 base, with 15 bases sitting between them. There are 16 residues in the CDR3. The germline V gene has CDR1 MGHRA and CDR2 YSYEKL. Every participating donor contributed approximately 10 milliliters of peripheral blood through a draw. Every sample gave at least 5 micrograms of total RNA when it was extracted. Combining a sample-barcoded 5' primer with a J-beta primer mix, a second PCR ran for about 7 to 11 cycles. From the 5' RACE reads, TCRdb called clonotypes with MiXCR, one entry per CDR3 protein. The data contain about 810,000 distinct CDR3 sequences, around 36% of them seen just once; the ten biggest clones take up 13%.

The V and J genes are TRBV4-1 and TRBJ1-1; D gene unclear. The receptor comes from a man aged 18 to 30 in good health. Sequenced material: blood. CDR3 in DNA: TGCGCCAGCAGCCAGGACTTCGTCCAGACGAACACTGAAGCTTTCTTT. Translated: CASSQDFVQTNTEAFF.